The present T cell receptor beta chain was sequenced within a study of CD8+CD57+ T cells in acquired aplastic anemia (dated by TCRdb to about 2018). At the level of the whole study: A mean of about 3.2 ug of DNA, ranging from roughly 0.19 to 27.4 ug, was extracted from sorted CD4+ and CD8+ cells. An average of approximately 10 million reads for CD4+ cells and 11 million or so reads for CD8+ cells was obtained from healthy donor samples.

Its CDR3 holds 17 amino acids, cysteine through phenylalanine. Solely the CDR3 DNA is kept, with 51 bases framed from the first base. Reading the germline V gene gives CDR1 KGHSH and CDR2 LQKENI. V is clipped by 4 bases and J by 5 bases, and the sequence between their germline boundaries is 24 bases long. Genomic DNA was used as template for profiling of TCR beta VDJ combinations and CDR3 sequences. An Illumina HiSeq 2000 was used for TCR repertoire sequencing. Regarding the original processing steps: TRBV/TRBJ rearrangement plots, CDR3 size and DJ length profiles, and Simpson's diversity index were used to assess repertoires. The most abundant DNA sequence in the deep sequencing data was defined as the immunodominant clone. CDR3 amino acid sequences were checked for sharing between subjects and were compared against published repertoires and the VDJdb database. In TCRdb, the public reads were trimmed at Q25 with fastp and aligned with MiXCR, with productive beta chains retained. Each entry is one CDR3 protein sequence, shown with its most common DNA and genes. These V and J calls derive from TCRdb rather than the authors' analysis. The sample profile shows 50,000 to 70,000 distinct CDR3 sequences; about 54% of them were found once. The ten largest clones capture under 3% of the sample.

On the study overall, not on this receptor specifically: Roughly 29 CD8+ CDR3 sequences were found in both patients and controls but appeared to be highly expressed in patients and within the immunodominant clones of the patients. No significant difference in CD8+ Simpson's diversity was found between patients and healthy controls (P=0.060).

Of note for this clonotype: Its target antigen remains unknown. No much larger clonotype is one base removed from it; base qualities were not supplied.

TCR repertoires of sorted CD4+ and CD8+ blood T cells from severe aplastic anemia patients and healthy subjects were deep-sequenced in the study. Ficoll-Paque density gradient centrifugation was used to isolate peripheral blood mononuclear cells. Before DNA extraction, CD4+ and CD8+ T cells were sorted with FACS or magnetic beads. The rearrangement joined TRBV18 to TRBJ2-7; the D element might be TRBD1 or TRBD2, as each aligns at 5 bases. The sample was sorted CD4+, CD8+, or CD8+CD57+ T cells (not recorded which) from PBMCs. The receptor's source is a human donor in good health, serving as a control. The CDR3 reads CASSLPGPRAGAHEQYF. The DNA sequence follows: TGTGCCAGCTCACTACCGGGCCCACGGGCCGGGGCCCACGAGCAGTACTTC.